The 19 T cell receptor beta chains below all came from one sample that was sequenced in a study of shared clonotypes between healthy human individuals. Generated by immunoSEQ multiplex PCR, the TCRdb table keeps only in-frame clones and is missing some. The table records roughly 650,000 clones, less than 98% of them present only once. Sequencing input: naive CD4+ T cells sorted from blood. Documented subset: CD45RA+ positively selected. The receptors derive from a woman aged 25-40 years in good health.

V is TRBV6-1 and J is TRBJ2-7, with TRBD1 matching over 9 bases. This CDR3 contains 15 residues. J was trimmed by 4 bases and V by 2 bases; bases with no gene match: 6. CDR1 and CDR2 from the germline V gene are MNHNS and SASEGT. CDR3 amino acids: CASSEFGTGPYEQYF. The CDR3 DNA sequence: TGTGCCAGCAGTGAATTCGGGACAGGGCCTTACGAGCAGTACTTC.

The rearrangement uses TRBV28 and TRBJ1-6; D not certain. Germline values: CDR1 MDHEN, CDR2 SYDVKM. Trimming left V 3 bases short and J 8 bases short, with 5 bases between. The CDR3 sequence is 12 residues long. CDR3 sequence (DNA): TGTGCCAGCAGTTTCGGATATTCACCCCTCCACTTT. It encodes CASSFGYSPLHF.

This chain links TRBV28 with TRBJ2-5; 8 bases are shared with TRBD2. The J call may not be correct, given that the DNA end is closer to TRBJ2-7. Germline-derived CDR1 and CDR2 are MDHEN and SYDVKM. This CDR3 has 14 residues. CDR3 bases: TGTGCCAGCAGTTCCGCAGCGGGAGAACACGAGCAGTACTTC. The encoded protein is CASSSAAGEHEQYF.

This clone was observed a single time. J is TRBJ2-1 and V is TRBV7-3; D ambiguous. The CDR3 is 14 residues long. Germline V lookup: CDR1 SGHTA, CDR2 FQGTGA. V lost 2 bases and J lost 3, with 8 bases in between. The CDR3 coding sequence is TGTGCCAGCAGCTTACTGTCCAGCTACAATGAGCAGTTCTTC. Protein product: CASSLLSSYNEQFF.

V and J are TRBV7-9 and TRBJ2-3, with a possible D match to TRBD2 (5 bases). The CDR3 sequence is 14 residues long. V lost 5 bases and J lost 9, with 18 bases in between. Germline CDR1 is SEHNR and CDR2 is FQNEAQ (reference sequence). The CDR3 is CASSPRGPGITQYF. CDR3 in DNA: TGTGCCAGCAGCCCCCGGGGTCCTGGGATAACGCAGTATTTT.

The rearrangement uses TRBV29-1 and TRBJ2-7; D possibly matches TRBD1 or TRBD2 (6 bases each). The V end was cut by 6 bases, the J end by 6 bases, with 18 bases between. CDR1 is SQVTM and CDR2 is ANQGSEA in the germline V gene. This CDR3 is 13 amino acids long. CDR3 in DNA: TGCAGCGTCTCGACGGGGGCGAGATTCGAGCAGTACTTC. Amino acid sequence: CSVSTGARFEQYF.

The chain has TRBV19 and TRBJ2-1, with D unclear. With 1 base removed from V and 9 bases from J, the gap between germline ends came to 4 bases. Germline V gene lookup returns CDR1 LNHDA and CDR2 SQIVND (reference sequence). The CDR3 has 11 amino acids. CDR3 sequence (DNA): TGTGCCAGTAGTATAGTAGGTGAGCAGTTCTTC. It specifies CASSIVGEQFF.

In this sample, this clone turned up once. DNA for the CDR3: TGTGCCACCAGCAGAGGCCCGCAGGGGACAGGAGAAAAACTGTTTTTT. It specifies CATSRGPQGTGEKLFF. This chain connects TRBV15 to TRBJ1-4, with TRBD1 matching 8 bases. V was clipped by 1 base and J by 8 bases; unmatched bases: 9. CDR3 length: 16 amino acids. The germline V gene encodes CDR1 LNHNV and CDR2 YYDKDF (reference sequence).

CDR3 loop: CASIAVYGGNEQFF. Written as DNA, the CDR3 is TGTGCCAGTATAGCAGTTTATGGGGGCAATGAGCAGTTCTTC. The rearrangement uses TRBV19 and TRBJ2-1; D is perhaps TRBD1 or TRBD2 (5 bases each). Trimming left V 7 bases short and J 6 bases short, with 16 bases between. This CDR3 is built from 14 residues. Germline CDR1 LNHDA, CDR2 SQIVND (reference sequence).

V usage is TRBV7-9 and J usage is TRBJ2-5; D ambiguous. This CDR3 has 13 amino acids. With 3 bases removed from V and 5 bases from J, the gap between germline ends came to 10 bases. Germline CDR1 is SEHNR and CDR2 is FQNEAQ (reference sequence). The CDR3 loop is CASSFIRMETQYF. CDR3 nucleotide sequence: TGTGCCAGCAGCTTTATCAGGATGGAGACCCAGTACTTC. The full variable domain, its missing parts supplied by reference TRBV7-9 and TRBJ2-5, is DTGVSQNPRHKITKRGQNVTFRCDPISEHNRLYWYRQTLGQGPEFLTYFQNEAQLEKSRLLSDRFSAERPKGSFSTLEIQRTEQGDSAMYLCASSFIRMETQYFGPGTRLLVL.

The CDR3 protein is CASSLGSSNQPQHF. The CDR3 DNA sequence: TGTGCCAGCAGCTTAGGGAGTAGCAATCAGCCCCAGCATTTT. This chain joins TRBV11-2 and TRBJ1-5; D gene uncertain. The V gene's germline CDR1 is SGHAT and CDR2 FQNNGV. CDR3 length: 14 residues. V was cut by 1 base and J by 0 bases, with 4 bases left in between.

The V gene is TRBV7-2, the J gene TRBJ2-7; 9 bases match TRBD1. The CDR3 loop spans 15 amino acids. With V trimmed by 5 bases and J by 6 bases, 11 bases remained unmatched. Per the germline V gene, CDR1 is SGHTA and CDR2 is FQGNSA. CDR3: CASSPRQGDYAEQYF. DNA of the CDR3: TGTGCCAGCAGCCCCAGACAGGGGGATTATGCCGAGCAGTACTTC.

The chain combines TRBV9 with TRBJ2-3, with TRBD1 identical over 8 bases. V shed 9 bases and J 3 bases; nucleotides not matched to a gene: 12. Looked up from germline, CDR1 is SGDLS and CDR2 is YYNGEE. The CDR3 contains 15 residues. The CDR3 reads CATAQGALRTDTQYF. The CDR3 DNA is TGTGCCACCGCTCAGGGGGCGCTAAGGACAGATACGCAGTATTTT.

V usage is TRBV19 and J usage is TRBJ1-2; tentative D call: TRBD1 (5 bases). Germline lookup yields CDR1 LNHDA and CDR2 SQIVND (reference sequence). This CDR3 is built from 15 residues. Between the trimmed V and J ends, which lost 4 bases and 4 bases, there was a span of 16 bases. In nucleotides, the CDR3 is TGTGCCAGTAGTACCCAGGGCCTCGGGAGCTATGGCTACACCTTC. Translating gives CASSTQGLGSYGYTF.

This chain connects TRBV18 to TRBJ2-2; 7 positions match TRBD1. V lost 3 bases and J lost 2; bases outside the gene matches: 6. CDR3 length: 16 amino acids. From germline, CDR1 is KGHSH and CDR2 LQKENI. CDR3 region: CASSPPTGSNTGELFF. The CDR3 bases are TGTGCCAGCTCACCTCCGACAGGGTCAAACACCGGGGAGCTGTTTTTT.

The chain is built from TRBV12-5 and TRBJ2-1; TRBD1 aligns across 9 bases. The junction had 9 bases not matched to a gene; V was cut back by 0 bases and J by 6 bases. Germline values: CDR1 LGHNT, CDR2 FRNRAP. The CDR3 has 17 amino acids. CDR3 in DNA: TGTGCTAGTGGTTTGGTAGCCGGGACAGGGATCTTCAATGAGCAGTTCTTC. Translation gives CASGLVAGTGIFNEQFF. Looking up the rest from reference TRBV12-5 and TRBJ2-1 gives the full variable domain: DARVTQTPRHKVTEMGQEVTMRCQPILGHNTVFWYRQTMMQGLELLAYFRNRAPLDDSGMPKDRFSAEMPDATLATLKIQPSEPRDSAVYFCASGLVAGTGIFNEQFFGPGTRLTVL.

V usage is TRBV29-1 and J usage is TRBJ2-2; D is possibly TRBD1 (6 bases). V lost 5 bases, J lost 4 bases, and 8 bases lay in between. The CDR3 totals 12 residues. The germline gives CDR1 SQVTM, CDR2 ANQGSEA. CDR3 DNA: TGCAGCGTTACAGGGACCACCGGGGAGCTGTTTTTT. Translation: CSVTGTTGELFF.

V and J are TRBV27 and TRBJ2-1; D not resolved. Germline lookup yields CDR1 MNHEY and CDR2 SMNVEV (reference sequence). Between the trimmed V and J ends, which lost 2 bases and 9 bases, there was a span of 11 bases. CDR3 size: 13 residues. Here the CDR3 reads CASSLSLVGEQFF. Here the CDR3 DNA reads TGTGCCAGCAGTTTAAGCCTAGTAGGTGAGCAGTTCTTC.

The V and J genes are TRBV5-1 and TRBJ1-1; possibly TRBD1 for D (6 bases). Germline V lookup: CDR1 SGHRS, CDR2 YFSETQ. The CDR3 spans 15 residues. Trimming removed 3 bases at V and 1 base at J, with 13 bases between. The CDR3 DNA sequence: TGCGCCAGCAGCTCGCAAACAGGGAAGAACACTGAAGCTTTCTTT. Amino acid sequence: CASSSQTGKNTEAFF.